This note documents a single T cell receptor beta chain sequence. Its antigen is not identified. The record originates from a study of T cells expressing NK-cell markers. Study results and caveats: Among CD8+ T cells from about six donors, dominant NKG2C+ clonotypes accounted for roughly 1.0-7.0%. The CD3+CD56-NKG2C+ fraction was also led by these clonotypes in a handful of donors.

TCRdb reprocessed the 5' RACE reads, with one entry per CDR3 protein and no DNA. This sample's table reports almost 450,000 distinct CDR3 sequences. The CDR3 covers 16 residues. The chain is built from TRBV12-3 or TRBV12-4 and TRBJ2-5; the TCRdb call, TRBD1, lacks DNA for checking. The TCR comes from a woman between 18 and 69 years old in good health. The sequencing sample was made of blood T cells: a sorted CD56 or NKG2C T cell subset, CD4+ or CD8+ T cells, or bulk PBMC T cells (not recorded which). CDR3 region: CASSPWGAAAEETQYF.